These 18 T cell receptor beta chains originate from one sample sequenced in a study of radiotherapy plus CTLA-4 blockade in lung cancer. Profiling relied on immunoSEQ multiplex PCR, and the TCRdb table lists in-frame clones only, not all of them. In the table there are more than 80,000 clones, under 90% of which are singletons. This material consisted of peripheral blood, taken from a patient treated with radiotherapy plus ipilimumab. The receptors originated from a human donor with non-small cell lung cancer that progressed on radiotherapy plus ipilimumab. Some clones in this sample may be carry-over from other donors' samples.

The chain links TRBV6-5 to TRBJ2-7; D tentatively reads TRBD1 or TRBD2 (5 bases each). Germline CDR1 and CDR2: MNHEY and SVGAGI. Trimming stripped 0 bases from V and 8 bases from J, with 14 bases between. The CDR3 sequence is 14 residues long. The CDR3: CASSYSGSGTQQYF. The CDR3 nucleotides read TGTGCCAGCAGTTACTCGGGGTCTGGGACCCAGCAGTACTTC.

This clone was seen once. The chain uses TRBV6-5 and TRBJ1-4; unclear D gene. V gave up 2 bases and J gave up 0 bases, with 10 bases separating them. The CDR3 extends over 16 amino acids. The germline V gene encodes CDR1 MNHEY and CDR2 SVGAGI. As DNA, the CDR3 is TGTGCCAGCAGTTACAGGGCGGTCACAACTAATGAAAAACTGTTTTTT. Protein: CASSYRAVTTNEKLFF.

The chain uses TRBV4-2 and TRBJ2-1; either TRBD1 or TRBD2 may supply D (5 bases each). The V gene's germline CDR1 is LGHNA and CDR2 YNFKEQ. CDR3 length: 16 residues. Trimming cost V 0 bases and J 0 bases, with 9 bases left between them. In nucleotides, the CDR3 is TGTGCCAGCAGCCAAGATGGGACGAGCTCCTACAATGAGCAGTTCTTC. It translates to CASSQDGTSSYNEQFF.

The genes are TRBV7-9 and TRBJ1-1; D may be TRBD1 (6 bases). Germline CDR1 and CDR2: SEHNR and FQNEAQ (reference sequence). The CDR3 sequence is 13 residues long. With 7 bases removed from V and 1 base from J, the gap between germline ends came to 10 bases. CDR3 DNA sequence: TGTGCCAGCACGCCGGGACAGAACACTGAAGCTTTCTTT. Translating it yields CASTPGQNTEAFF. Using reference TRBV7-9 and TRBJ1-1 for the parts outside the CDR3, the full variable domain is DTGVSQNPRHKITKRGQNVTFRCDPISEHNRLYWYRQTLGQGPEFLTYFQNEAQLEKSRLLSDRFSAERPKGSFSTLEIQRTEQGDSAMYLCASTPGQNTEAFFGQGTRLTVV.

This clone was detected only once. The missing conserved phenylalanine or tryptophan at the end of this CDR3 makes a read error likely. The gene calls are TRBV7-8 and TRBJ2-3; no firm D call. This CDR3 has 13 residues. Germline V lookup: CDR1 SGHVS, CDR2 FQNEAQ. Trimming removed 1 base at V and 3 bases at J, with 5 bases between. The CDR3: CASSLGVTDTQYL. The CDR3 DNA sequence: TGTGCCAGCAGCTTAGGGGTTACAGATACGCAGTATCTT.

The chain combines TRBV7-2 with TRBJ2-5, with 7 nucleotides matching TRBD2. Germline V gives CDR1 SGHTA, CDR2 FQGNSA. The J segment lost 6 bases and the V segment lost 4 bases, leaving 8 bases of the junction unmatched. This CDR3 has 14 amino acids. CDR3 in DNA: TGTGCCAGCAGCTCCAGTGGGGGGGGACAGACCCAGTACTTC. It encodes CASSSSGGGQTQYF.

The J gene is TRBJ1-1, the V gene TRBV7-8; 8 nucleotides match TRBD1. CDR1 is SGHVS and CDR2 is FQNEAQ in the germline V gene. Trimming at V came to 0 bases and at J to 2 bases, leaving 8 bases not matched to a gene. The CDR3 covers 17 residues. In DNA, the CDR3 is TGTGCCAGCAGCTTAGCGTCAGGGGGCCGTGTAAACACTGAAGCTTTCTTT. Encoded protein: CASSLASGGRVNTEAFF.

The J gene is TRBJ2-7, the V gene TRBV7-9, with D possibly called TRBD1 or TRBD2 (5 bases each). This CDR3 spans 13 amino acids. Germline values: CDR1 SEHNR, CDR2 FQNEAQ (reference sequence). Trimming cost V 2 bases and J 5 bases, with 10 bases left between them. CDR3 DNA sequence: TGTGCCAGCAGCTTAAGGGACGCGGACGAGCAGTACTTC. This sequence encodes CASSLRDADEQYF.

The rearrangement uses TRBV29-1 and TRBJ2-3; 9 bases map to TRBD1. Germline CDR1 is SQVTM and CDR2 is ANQGSEA. With V trimmed by 7 bases and J by 4 bases, 9 bases remained unmatched. CDR3 size: 14 residues. The CDR3 region has the DNA TGCAGCGCCGAAACAGGGGGCGGGTCAGATACGCAGTATTTT. This codes for CSAETGGGSDTQYF.

CDR3 residues: CASSNIREINTEAFF. DNA of the CDR3: TGTGCCAGCAGCAACATAAGAGAAATCAACACTGAAGCTTTCTTT. This chain uses TRBV6-5 with TRBJ1-1; D gene uncertain. Trimming left V 6 bases short and J 2 bases short, with 16 bases between. Germline CDR1 is MNHEY and CDR2 is SVGAGI. This CDR3 is built from 15 residues.

Comment on this clone: One end of the junction fails to match germline, which may point to a read error. V is TRBV7-3 and J is TRBJ2-2; D may be TRBD1 (6 bases). The CDR3 has 14 residues. From germline, CDR1 is SGHTA and CDR2 FQGTGA. CDR3 in amino acids: CASGLTGVTGELFF. Written as DNA, the CDR3 is TGTGCCAGCGGCTTGACAGGTGTCACCGGGGAGCTGTTTTTT.

For the CDR3, the DNA is TGTGCCAGCAGCGTCACTCCATCTGGTCAGGGGAATGGCTACACCTTC. This sequence encodes CASSVTPSGQGNGYTF. This chain connects TRBV9 to TRBJ1-2; D may be TRBD1 (6 bases). CDR1 is SGDLS, CDR2 YYNGEE, per germline. The CDR3 contains 16 residues. With 2 bases removed from V and 6 bases from J, the gap between germline ends came to 20 bases.

The chain carries TRBV19 and TRBJ2-5, with D perhaps being TRBD1 or TRBD2 (5 bases each). Per germline, CDR1 LNHDA and CDR2 SQIVND (reference sequence). V dropped 8 bases and J dropped 8 bases, with 18 bases sitting between them. The CDR3 is 13 amino acids. Here the CDR3 DNA reads TGTGCCAGTGCAAACGGGGCCTCGGGAACCCAGTACTTC. The encoded protein is CASANGASGTQYF.

This chain connects TRBV19 to TRBJ2-1; 12 bases agree with TRBD2. This CDR3 region has 13 residues. Per germline, CDR1 LNHDA and CDR2 SQIVND (reference sequence). The J segment lost 6 bases and the V segment lost 6 bases, leaving 0 bases of the junction unmatched. The CDR3 sequence: CASRGLAGNEQFF. CDR3 nucleotide sequence: TGTGCCAGTAGGGGACTAGCGGGCAATGAGCAGTTCTTC.

This clone was observed a handful of times. The CDR3 region has the DNA TGCAGTGCTAGAGCAGACGCGGGAGCTTTCTTT. It encodes CSARADAGAFF. V usage is TRBV20-1 and J usage is TRBJ1-1; D uncertain. Trimming pared 1 base from V and 10 bases from J, leaving 10 bases between. The germline V gene has CDR1 DFQATT and CDR2 SNEGSKA (reference sequence). This CDR3 comprises 11 residues.

The J gene is TRBJ2-2, the V gene TRBV4-2; tentatively, D is TRBD1 (6 bases). CDR3 size: 19 residues. Germline lookup yields CDR1 LGHNA and CDR2 YNFKEQ. V was trimmed by 0 bases and J by 6 bases, leaving 23 bases between them. DNA for the CDR3: TGTGCCAGCAGCCAAGATCTAGGGGCAACAGGGAGAGCCGCCGGGGAGCTGTTTTTT. Encoded protein: CASSQDLGATGRAAGELFF.

The chain combines TRBV5-1 with TRBJ2-2, with D tentatively TRBD1 (6 bases). The germline V and J ends were trimmed by 1 base and 11 bases, with 15 bases remaining between them. Germline V gene lookup returns CDR1 SGHRS and CDR2 YFSETQ. There are 14 residues in the CDR3. The CDR3, as DNA: TGCGCCAGCAGCTTGTATGTGACAGGAGGCGAGCTGTTTTTT. This translates into CASSLYVTGGELFF.

The chain employs TRBV2 and TRBJ2-3, with 7 bases that match TRBD1. The CDR3 runs 14 residues. In germline, CDR1 is SNHLY, CDR2 FYNNEI. V was clipped by 7 bases and J by 0 bases; unmatched bases: 4. CDR3 amino acids: CASTSGGSTDTQYF. The CDR3 DNA reads TGTGCCAGCACTTCAGGGGGAAGCACAGATACGCAGTATTTT.